The sample holds a few counts of the clone carrying this T cell receptor (beta chain). Its antigen is unknown. The V end was cut by 3 bases, the J end by 8 bases, with 11 bases between. The CDR3 is made up of 13 amino acids. Per the germline V gene, CDR1 is MDHEN and CDR2 is SYDVKM. This sample was included in a study of CD8 T cells in ankylosing spondylitis. Whole-study results and caveats: Certain motif variants had earlier been reported in reactive arthritis synovial fluid and blood. What appeared characteristic of ankylosing spondylitis blood was a TCR beta motif of 7 or 8 highly homologous variants.

As the method for making TCR beta libraries, quantitative 5'-RACE with molecular barcodes was used. TCRdb independently ran MiXCR on the 5' RACE reads; one entry per CDR3 protein. The sample contains fewer than 200,000 distinct CDR3 sequences, approximately 16% of which appear only once. This receptor was identified in a male donor with ankylosing spondylitis or in good health (not recorded which). The sequenced sample consisted of blood, either unsorted or a sorted T cell fraction (not recorded which). This sequence joins TRBV28 and TRBJ2-4; D ambiguous. The CDR3 is CASSFQSGDIQYF. For the CDR3, the DNA is TGTGCCAGCAGTTTCCAATCCGGCGACATTCAGTACTTC.